This note documents a single T cell receptor beta chain sequence. Germline V gene sequence: CDR1 SGHVS, CDR2 FQNEAQ. This CDR3 contains 17 residues. Deletions cut 3 bases from V and 0 bases from J, with 15 bases between. The data stem from a study of blood T cell repertoires in COVID-19. In the study overall: Some COVID-19 samples were acute and others convalescent; all came from the United States, Italy and Spain.

Per the original data handling: For nucleated cells, counts were estimated from reference gene primer amplification. The table came from immunoSEQ multiplex PCR; TCRdb's copy has only in-frame clones and leaves some out. The V and J calls and the clone size are those of that table, but D and trimming were determined from the DNA. The sample has fewer than 500,000 clones, over 85% seen once. V and J are TRBV7-8 and TRBJ1-5; D not certain. The sequence was collected from a man aged 18 to 29 with COVID-19, enrolled during active disease. The sequencing input was peripheral blood. CDR3 sequence: CASSFLGRGPSNQPQHF. The CDR3 nucleotides are TGTGCCAGCAGCTTTTTAGGTCGGGGTCCTAGCAATCAGCCCCAGCATTTT.